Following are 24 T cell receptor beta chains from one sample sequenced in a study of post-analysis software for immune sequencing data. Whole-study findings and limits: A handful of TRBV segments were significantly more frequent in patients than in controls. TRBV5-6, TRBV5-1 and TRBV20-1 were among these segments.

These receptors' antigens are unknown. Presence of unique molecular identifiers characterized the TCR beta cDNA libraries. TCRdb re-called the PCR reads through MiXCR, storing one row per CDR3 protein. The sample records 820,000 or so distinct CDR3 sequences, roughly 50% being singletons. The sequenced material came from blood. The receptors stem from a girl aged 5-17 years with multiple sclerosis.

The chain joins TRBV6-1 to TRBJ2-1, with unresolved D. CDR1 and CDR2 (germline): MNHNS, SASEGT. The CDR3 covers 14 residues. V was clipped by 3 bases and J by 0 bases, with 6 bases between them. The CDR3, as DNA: TGTGCCAGCAGTGAGGGCGGCTCCTACAATGAGCAGTTCTTC. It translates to CASSEGGSYNEQFF.

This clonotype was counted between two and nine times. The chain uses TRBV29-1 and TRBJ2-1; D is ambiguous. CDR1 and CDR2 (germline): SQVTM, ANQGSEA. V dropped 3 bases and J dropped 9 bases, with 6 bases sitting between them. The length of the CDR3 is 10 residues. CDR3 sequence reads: CSVDLGEQFF. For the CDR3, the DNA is TGCAGCGTTGATCTGGGTGAGCAGTTCTTC.

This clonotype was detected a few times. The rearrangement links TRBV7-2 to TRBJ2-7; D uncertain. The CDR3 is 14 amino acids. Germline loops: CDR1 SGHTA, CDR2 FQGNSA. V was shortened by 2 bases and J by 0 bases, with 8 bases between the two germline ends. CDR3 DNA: TGTGCCAGCAGCTTAAGTCGTAACTCCTACGAGCAGTACTTC. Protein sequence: CASSLSRNSYEQYF.

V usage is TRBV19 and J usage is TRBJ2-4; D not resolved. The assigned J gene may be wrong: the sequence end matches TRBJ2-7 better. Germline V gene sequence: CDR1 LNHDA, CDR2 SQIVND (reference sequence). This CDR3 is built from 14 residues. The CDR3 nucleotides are TGTGCCAGTAGTACCGATACAGACCCCTACGAGCAGTACTTC. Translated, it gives CASSTDTDPYEQYF.

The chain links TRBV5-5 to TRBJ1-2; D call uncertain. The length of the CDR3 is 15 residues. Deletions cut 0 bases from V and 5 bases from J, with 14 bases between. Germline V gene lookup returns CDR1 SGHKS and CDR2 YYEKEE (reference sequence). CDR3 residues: CASSLVVQLLYGYTF. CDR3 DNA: TGTGCCAGCAGCTTGGTGGTCCAGCTACTATATGGCTACACCTTC.

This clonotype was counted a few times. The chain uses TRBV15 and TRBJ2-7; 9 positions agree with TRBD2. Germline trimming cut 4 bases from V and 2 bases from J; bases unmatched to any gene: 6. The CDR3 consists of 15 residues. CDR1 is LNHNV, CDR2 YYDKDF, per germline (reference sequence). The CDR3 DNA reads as TGTGCCACCAGCACTTTGACTAGCGGCACCTACGAGCAGTACTTC. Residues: CATSTLTSGTYEQYF.

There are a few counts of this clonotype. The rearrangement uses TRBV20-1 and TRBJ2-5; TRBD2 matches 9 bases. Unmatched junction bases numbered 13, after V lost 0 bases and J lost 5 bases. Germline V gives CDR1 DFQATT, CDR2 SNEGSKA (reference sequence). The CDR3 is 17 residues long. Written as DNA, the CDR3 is TGCAGTGCTAGAGAGAGCGGCGGGCTAGCGGGATATGAGACCCAGTACTTC. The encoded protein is CSARESGGLAGYETQYF.

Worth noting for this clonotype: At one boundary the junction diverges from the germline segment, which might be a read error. The CDR3 spells CASSLGLVGDFQETQYF. CDR3 nucleotides: TGTGCTAGCAGCTTAGGGCTGGTGGGAGACTTCCAAGAGACCCAGTACTTC. The genes are TRBV7-7 and TRBJ2-5, with a possible D match to TRBD2 (5 bases). CDR1 and CDR2 from the germline V gene are SSHAT and FNYEAQ (reference sequence). This CDR3 has 17 residues.

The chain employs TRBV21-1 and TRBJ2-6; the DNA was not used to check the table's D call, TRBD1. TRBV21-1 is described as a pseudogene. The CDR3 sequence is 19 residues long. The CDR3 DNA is TGTGCCAGCAGCAAAGAGGCGTGGACAGCGTTCTCTGGGGCCAACGTCCTGACTTTC. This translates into CASSKEAWTAFSGANVLTF.

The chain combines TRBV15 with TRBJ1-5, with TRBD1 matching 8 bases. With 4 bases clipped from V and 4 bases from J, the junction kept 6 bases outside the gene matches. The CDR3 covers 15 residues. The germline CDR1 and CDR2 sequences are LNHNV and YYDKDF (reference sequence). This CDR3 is CATSKSDRANQPQHF. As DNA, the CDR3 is TGTGCCACCAGCAAGTCGGACAGGGCTAATCAGCCCCAGCATTTT.

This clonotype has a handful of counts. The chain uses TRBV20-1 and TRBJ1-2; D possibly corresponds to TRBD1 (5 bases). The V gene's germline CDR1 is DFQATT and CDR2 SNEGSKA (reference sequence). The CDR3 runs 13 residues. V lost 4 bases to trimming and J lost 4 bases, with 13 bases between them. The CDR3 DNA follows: TGCAGTGCTAAGACAGCTCCCTTCTATGGCTACACCTTC. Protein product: CSAKTAPFYGYTF.

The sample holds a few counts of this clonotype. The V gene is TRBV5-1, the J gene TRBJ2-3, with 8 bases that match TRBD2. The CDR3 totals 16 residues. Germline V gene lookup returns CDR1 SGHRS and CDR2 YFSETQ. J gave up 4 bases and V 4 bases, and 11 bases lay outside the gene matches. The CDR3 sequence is CASSPGLAFSADTQYF. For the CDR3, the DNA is TGCGCCAGCAGCCCTGGACTAGCCTTTAGCGCAGATACGCAGTATTTT.

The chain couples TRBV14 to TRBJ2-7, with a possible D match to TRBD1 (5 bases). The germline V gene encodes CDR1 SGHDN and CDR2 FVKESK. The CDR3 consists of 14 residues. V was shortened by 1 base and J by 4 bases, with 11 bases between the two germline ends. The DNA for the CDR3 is TGTGCCAGCAGCCAAGTTGCAGGGCCATACGAGCAGTACTTC. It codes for CASSQVAGPYEQYF.

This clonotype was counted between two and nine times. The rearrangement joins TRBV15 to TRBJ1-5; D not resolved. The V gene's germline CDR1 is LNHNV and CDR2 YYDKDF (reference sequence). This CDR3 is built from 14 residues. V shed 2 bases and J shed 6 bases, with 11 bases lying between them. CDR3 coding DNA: TGTGCCACCAGCAGATCCCCAGACGGTCAGCCCCAGCATTTT. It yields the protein CATSRSPDGQPQHF. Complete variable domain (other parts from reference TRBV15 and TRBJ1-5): DAMVIQNPRYQVTQFGKPVTLSCSQTLNHNVMYWYQQKSSQAPKLLFHYYDKDFNNEADTPDNFQSRRPNTSFCFLDIRSPGLGDTAMYLCATSRSPDGQPQHFGDGTRLSIL.

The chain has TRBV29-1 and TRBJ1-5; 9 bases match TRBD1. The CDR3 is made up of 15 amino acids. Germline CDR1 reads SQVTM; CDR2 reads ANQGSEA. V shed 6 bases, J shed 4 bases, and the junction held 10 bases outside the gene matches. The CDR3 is CSVVTGGVGNQPQHF. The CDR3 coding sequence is TGCAGCGTCGTTACAGGGGGCGTAGGTAATCAGCCCCAGCATTTT.

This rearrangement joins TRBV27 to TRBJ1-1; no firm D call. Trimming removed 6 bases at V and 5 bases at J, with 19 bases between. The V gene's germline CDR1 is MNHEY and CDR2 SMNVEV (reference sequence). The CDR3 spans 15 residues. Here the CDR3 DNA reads TGTGCCAGCAGCTACGGTCGGGGATTGGGAACTGAAGCTTTCTTT. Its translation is CASSYGRGLGTEAFF.

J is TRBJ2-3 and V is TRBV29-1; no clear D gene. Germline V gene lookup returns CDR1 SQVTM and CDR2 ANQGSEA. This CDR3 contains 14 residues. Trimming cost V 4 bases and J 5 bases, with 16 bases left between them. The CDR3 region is CSVARITWGDTQYF. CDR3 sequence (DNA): TGCAGCGTTGCCCGGATTACATGGGGAGATACGCAGTATTTT.

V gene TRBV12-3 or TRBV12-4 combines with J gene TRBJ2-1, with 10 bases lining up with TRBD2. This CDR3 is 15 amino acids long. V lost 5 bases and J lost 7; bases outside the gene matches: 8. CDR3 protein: CASSLSGRAKNEQFF. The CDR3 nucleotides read TGTGCCAGCAGTCTCAGCGGGAGGGCCAAAAATGAGCAGTTCTTC.

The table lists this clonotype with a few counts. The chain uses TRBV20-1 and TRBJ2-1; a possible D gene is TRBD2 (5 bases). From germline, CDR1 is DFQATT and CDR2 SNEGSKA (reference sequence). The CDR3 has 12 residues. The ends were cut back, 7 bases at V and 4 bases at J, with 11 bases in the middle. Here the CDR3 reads CSGNERYNEQFF. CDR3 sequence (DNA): TGCAGTGGAAATGAGCGGTACAATGAGCAGTTCTTC.

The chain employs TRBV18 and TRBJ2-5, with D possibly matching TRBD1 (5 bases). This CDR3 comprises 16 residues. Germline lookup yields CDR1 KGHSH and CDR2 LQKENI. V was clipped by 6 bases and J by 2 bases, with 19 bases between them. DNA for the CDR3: TGTGCCAGCTCCCTCACCCAGGGAATGCTACAAGAGACCCAGTACTTC. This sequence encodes CASSLTQGMLQETQYF.

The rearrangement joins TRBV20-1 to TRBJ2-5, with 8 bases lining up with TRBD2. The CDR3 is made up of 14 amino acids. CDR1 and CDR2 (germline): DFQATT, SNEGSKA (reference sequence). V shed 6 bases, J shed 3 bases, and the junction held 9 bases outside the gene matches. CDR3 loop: CSAPVSGAKETQYF. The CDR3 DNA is TGCAGTGCCCCGGTTAGCGGGGCGAAAGAGACCCAGTACTTC.

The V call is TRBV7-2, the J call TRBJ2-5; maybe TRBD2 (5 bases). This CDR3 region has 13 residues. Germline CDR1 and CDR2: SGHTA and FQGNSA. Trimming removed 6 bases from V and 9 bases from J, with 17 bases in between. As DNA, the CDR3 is TGTGCCAGCAGTCGGACTTACCCTCCCGCCCAGTACTTC. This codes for CASSRTYPPAQYF.

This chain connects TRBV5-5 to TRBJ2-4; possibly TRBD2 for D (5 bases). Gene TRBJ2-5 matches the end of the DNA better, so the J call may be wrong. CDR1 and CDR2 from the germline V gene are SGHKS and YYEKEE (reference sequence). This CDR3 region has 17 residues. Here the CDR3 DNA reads TGTGCCAGCAGCTTGGGGCGGGCCCGTCCCGACCAAGAGACCCAGTACTTC. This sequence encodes CASSLGRARPDQETQYF.

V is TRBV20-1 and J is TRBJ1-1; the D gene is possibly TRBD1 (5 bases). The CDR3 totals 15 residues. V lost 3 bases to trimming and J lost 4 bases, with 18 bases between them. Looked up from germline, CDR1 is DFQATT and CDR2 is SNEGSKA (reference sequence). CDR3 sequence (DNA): TGCAGTGCTAGTAGGTGGGCGTCCGGGGGCACTGAAGCTTTCTTT. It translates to CSASRWASGGTEAFF.